Sequencing of this T cell receptor beta chain was carried out in a study of blood T cell repertoires in COVID-19. Study in general: Some COVID-19 samples were acute and others convalescent; all came from the United States, Italy and Spain. T cells, B-cell-depleted T cells, or PBMCs provided the cDNA or gDNA that served as material.

Original analysis: Amplification of reference gene primers was used by the study to estimate nucleated cell counts. The method was immunoSEQ multiplex PCR; TCRdb's version includes in-frame clones alone and lacks a portion of them. That table supplies the V and J calls and clone size; D and trimming were determined from the DNA. The table lists about 360,000 clones, about 86% of them singletons. The CDR3 has 16 amino acids. Per germline, CDR1 LGHNA and CDR2 YSLEER. V gave up 1 base and J gave up 2 bases, with 9 bases separating them. The sequenced material came from peripheral blood. The source of this sequence is a man aged 25 to 40 with active or convalescent COVID-19. The J gene is TRBJ2-6, the V gene TRBV4-3, with a tentative D call TRBD1 (6 bases). The CDR3 spells CASSQAQGTGANVLTF. The CDR3 coding sequence is TGCGCCAGCAGCCAAGCCCAGGGGACTGGGGCCAACGTCCTGACTTTC.